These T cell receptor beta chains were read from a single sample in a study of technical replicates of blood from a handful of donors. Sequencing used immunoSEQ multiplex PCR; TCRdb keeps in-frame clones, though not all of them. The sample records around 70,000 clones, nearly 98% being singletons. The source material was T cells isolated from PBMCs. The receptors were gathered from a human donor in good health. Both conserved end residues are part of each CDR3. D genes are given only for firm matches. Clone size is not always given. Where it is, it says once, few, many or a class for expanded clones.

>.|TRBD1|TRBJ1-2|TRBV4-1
CASSHGQAGYTF
TGCGCCAGCAGCCATGGACAGGCTGGCTACACCTTC
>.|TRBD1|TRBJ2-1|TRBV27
CASWDSTYNEQFF
TGTGCCAGCTGGGACAGTACCTACAATGAGCAGTTCTTC
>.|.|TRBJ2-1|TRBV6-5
CASSNSWRQFF
TGTGCCAGCAGTAACTCCTGGAGGCAGTTCTTC
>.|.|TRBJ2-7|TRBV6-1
CASSDFHGTNNYEQYF
TGTGCCAGCAGTGACTTTCACGGGACAAATAATTACGAGCAGTACTTC
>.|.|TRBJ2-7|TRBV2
CASKQGHNYEQYF
TGTGCCAGCAAACAGGGACACAACTACGAGCAGTACTTC
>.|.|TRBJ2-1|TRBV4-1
CASRTGGAAYNEQFF
TGCGCCAGCCGGACTGGTGGCGCAGCCTACAATGAGCAGTTCTTC
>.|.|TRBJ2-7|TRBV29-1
CSVYKGYSYEQYF
TGCAGCGTTTACAAGGGGTACTCCTACGAGCAGTACTTC
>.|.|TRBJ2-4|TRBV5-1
CASSLEPGLAKNIQYF
TGCGCCAGCAGCTTGGAACCGGGACTAGCCAAAAACATTCAGTACTTC
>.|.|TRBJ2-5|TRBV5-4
CASSFKLAEGETQYF
TGTGCCAGCAGCTTCAAATTAGCGGAGGGAGAGACCCAGTACTTC
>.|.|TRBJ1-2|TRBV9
CASSVGGGSAYGYTF
TGTGCCAGCAGCGTAGGGGGGGGTTCGGCCTATGGCTACACCTTC
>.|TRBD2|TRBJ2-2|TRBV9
CASSVGGTSGRLGGELFF
TGTGCCAGCAGCGTAGGTGGGACTAGCGGGAGGCTTGGCGGGGAGCTGTTTTTT
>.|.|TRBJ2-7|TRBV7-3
CASSPDLKGTYEQYF
TGTGCCAGCAGCCCCGACCTTAAGGGGACCTACGAGCAGTACTTC
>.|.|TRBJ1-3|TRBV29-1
CSYRNSHSGNTIYF
TGCAGCTATAGGAACAGTCACTCTGGAAACACCATATATTTT
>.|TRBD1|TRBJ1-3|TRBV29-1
CSVKTGAQNTIYF
TGCAGCGTGAAGACAGGGGCGCAAAACACCATATATTTT
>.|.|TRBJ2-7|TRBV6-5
CASSYYRKPNIEQYF
TGTGCCAGCAGTTACTACAGGAAGCCCAACATCGAGCAGTACTTC
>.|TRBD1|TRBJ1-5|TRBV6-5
CASSFTGTGPYQPQHF
TGTGCCAGCAGTTTCACCGGGACAGGGCCCTATCAGCCCCAGCATTTT
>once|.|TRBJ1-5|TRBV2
CASSSSPYSNQPQHF
TGTGCCAGCAGTTCGAGTCCTTATAGCAATCAGCCCCAGCATTTT
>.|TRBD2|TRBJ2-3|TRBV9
CASSVDNGRVTDTQYF
TGTGCCAGCAGCGTAGATAACGGGAGGGTAACAGATACGCAGTATTTT
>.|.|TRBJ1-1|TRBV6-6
CASSSGTVTEAFF
TGTGCCAGCAGCTCGGGAACAGTGACTGAAGCTTTCTTT
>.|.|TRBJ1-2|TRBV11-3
CASSLRGRYGYTF
TGTGCCAGCAGCCTGAGAGGAAGGTATGGCTACACCTTC
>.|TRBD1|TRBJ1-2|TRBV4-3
CASSQDWTGTAGYTF
TGCGCCAGCAGCCAAGATTGGACCGGGACAGCTGGCTACACCTTC
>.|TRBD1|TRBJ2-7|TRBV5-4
CASITLPGQGNEQYF
TGTGCCAGCATCACCCTTCCGGGACAGGGCAACGAGCAGTACTTC
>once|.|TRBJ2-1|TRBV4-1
CASSQVLSLYNEQFF
TGCGCCAGCAGCCAAGTTCTCTCCCTGTACAATGAGCAGTTCTTC
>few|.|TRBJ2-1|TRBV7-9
CASSKLGQSYNEQFF
TGTGCCAGCAGCAAACTGGGCCAATCCTACAATGAGCAGTTCTTC
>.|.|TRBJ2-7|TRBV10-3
CAITSTRDTWGEQYF
TGTGCCATCACCAGTACCCGGGACACTTGGGGCGAGCAGTACTTC
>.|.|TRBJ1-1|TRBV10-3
CAISGATGNTEAFF
TGTGCCATCAGTGGGGCAACAGGGAACACTGAAGCTTTCTTT
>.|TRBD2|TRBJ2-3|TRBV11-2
CASSRTSGSGDTQYF
TGTGCCAGCAGCCGTACTAGCGGGAGTGGGGATACGCAGTATTTT
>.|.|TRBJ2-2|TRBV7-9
CASSLSSRTGELFF
TGTGCCAGCAGCCTATCATCTCGCACCGGGGAGCTGTTTTTT
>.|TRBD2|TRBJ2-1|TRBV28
CASSFVGGSNEQFF
TGTGCCAGCAGTTTCGTGGGCGGGAGCAATGAGCAGTTCTTC
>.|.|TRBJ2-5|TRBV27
CASKGASETQYF
TGTGCCAGCAAAGGGGCTTCCGAGACCCAGTACTTC
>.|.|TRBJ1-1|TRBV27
CASNYRENTEAFF
TGTGCCAGCAACTACAGGGAAAACACTGAAGCTTTCTTT
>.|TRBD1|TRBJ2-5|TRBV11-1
CASSSSGTGGLETQYF
TGTGCCAGCAGTTCGTCCGGGACAGGCGGATTAGAGACCCAGTACTTC
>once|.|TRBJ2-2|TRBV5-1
CASSLSSSLPGELFF
TGCGCCAGCAGCTTGAGTAGTTCTCTTCCCGGGGAGCTGTTTTTT
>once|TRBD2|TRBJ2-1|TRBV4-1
CASSQTASGSLNNEQFF
TGCGCCAGCAGCCAAACCGCTAGCGGGAGCCTGAACAATGAGCAGTTCTTC
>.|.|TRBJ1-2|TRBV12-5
CASGLIGQPKGTF
TGTGCTAGTGGTTTGATCGGACAGCCCAAAGGCACCTTC
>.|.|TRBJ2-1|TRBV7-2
CASSPPWSSYNEQFF
TGTGCCAGCAGCCCGCCTTGGAGCTCCTACAATGAGCAGTTCTTC
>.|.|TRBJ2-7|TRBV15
CATSKDLYEQYF
TGTGCCACCAGCAAAGACCTCTACGAGCAGTACTTC
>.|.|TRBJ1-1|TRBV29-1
CSVEQSVGGGEAFF
TGCAGCGTTGAACAATCAGTCGGGGGTGGAGAAGCTTTCTTT
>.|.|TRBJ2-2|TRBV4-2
CASSQDPLAVENTGELFF
TGTGCCAGCAGCCAAGATCCGCTAGCTGTCGAGAACACCGGGGAGCTGTTTTTT
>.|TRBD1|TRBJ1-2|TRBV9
CASSYLRDRGVGGYTF
TGTGCCAGCAGCTATCTCCGGGACAGGGGGGTAGGTGGCTACACCTTC
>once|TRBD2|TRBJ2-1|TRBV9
CASSVALAGGQEQFF
TGTGCCAGCAGCGTAGCACTAGCGGGAGGGCAGGAGCAGTTCTTC
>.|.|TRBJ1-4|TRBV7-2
CASSLDHTGEKLFF
TGTGCCAGCAGCTTAGACCACACGGGGGAAAAACTGTTTTTT
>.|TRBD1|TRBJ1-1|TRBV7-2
CASSGRDRGRRTEAFF
TGTGCCAGCAGCGGCAGGGACAGGGGGCGAAGGACTGAAGCTTTCTTT
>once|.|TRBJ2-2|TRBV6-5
CASKWTGEDTGELFF
TGTGCCAGCAAATGGACGGGAGAGGACACCGGGGAGCTGTTTTTT
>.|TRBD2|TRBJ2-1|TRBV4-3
CASSQESGGRDEQFF
TGCGCCAGCAGCCAAGAATCAGGCGGGAGGGATGAGCAGTTCTTC
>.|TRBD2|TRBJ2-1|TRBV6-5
CASSSELAIYNEQFF
TGTGCCAGCAGTTCGGAACTAGCGATCTACAATGAGCAGTTCTTC
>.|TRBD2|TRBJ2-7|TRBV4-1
CASSQDSSGSINEQYF
TGCGCCAGCAGCCAAGATAGTAGCGGGAGTATCAACGAGCAGTACTTC
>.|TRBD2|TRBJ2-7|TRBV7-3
CASSPGLERTREQYF
TGTGCCAGCAGCCCTGGACTAGAGAGGACTAGAGAGCAGTACTTC
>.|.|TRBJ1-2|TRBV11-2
CASSEYRYGYTF
TGTGCCAGCAGCGAGTATCGGTATGGCTACACCTTC
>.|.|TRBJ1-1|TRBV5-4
CASSLPPGMPDTEAFF
TGTGCCAGCAGCTTGCCCCCAGGGATGCCTGACACTGAAGCTTTCTTT
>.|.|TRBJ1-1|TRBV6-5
CASSYDQGTEAFF
TGTGCCAGCAGTTACGACCAGGGCACTGAAGCTTTCTTT
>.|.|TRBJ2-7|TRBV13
CASSLEGAGVYEQYF
TGTGCCAGCAGCTTAGAGGGTGCCGGGGTTTACGAGCAGTACTTC
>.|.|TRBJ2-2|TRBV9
CASSLGQSNTGELFF
TGTGCCAGCAGCCTTGGACAGTCGAACACCGGGGAGCTGTTTTTT
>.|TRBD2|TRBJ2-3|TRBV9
CASSGGGSTDTQYF
TGTGCCAGCAGCGGGGGGGGGAGCACAGATACGCAGTATTTT
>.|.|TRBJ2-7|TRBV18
CASSPEGPTGSEQYF
TGTGCCAGCTCACCAGAGGGCCCCACAGGGAGCGAGCAGTACTTC
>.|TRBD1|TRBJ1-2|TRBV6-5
CASSEGQKVYGYTF
TGTGCCAGCAGTGAGGGACAGAAGGTGTATGGCTACACCTTC
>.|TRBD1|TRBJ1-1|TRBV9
CASSPPTGVAFF
TGTGCCAGCAGCCCACCAACAGGGGTGGCTTTCTTT
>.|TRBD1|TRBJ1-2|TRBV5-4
CASSSGTAYGYTF
TGTGCCAGCAGCTCCGGGACAGCCTATGGCTACACCTTC
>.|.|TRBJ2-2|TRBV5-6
CASSLGPPSGELFF
TGTGCCAGCAGCTTGGGCCCACCGAGCGGGGAGCTGTTTTTT